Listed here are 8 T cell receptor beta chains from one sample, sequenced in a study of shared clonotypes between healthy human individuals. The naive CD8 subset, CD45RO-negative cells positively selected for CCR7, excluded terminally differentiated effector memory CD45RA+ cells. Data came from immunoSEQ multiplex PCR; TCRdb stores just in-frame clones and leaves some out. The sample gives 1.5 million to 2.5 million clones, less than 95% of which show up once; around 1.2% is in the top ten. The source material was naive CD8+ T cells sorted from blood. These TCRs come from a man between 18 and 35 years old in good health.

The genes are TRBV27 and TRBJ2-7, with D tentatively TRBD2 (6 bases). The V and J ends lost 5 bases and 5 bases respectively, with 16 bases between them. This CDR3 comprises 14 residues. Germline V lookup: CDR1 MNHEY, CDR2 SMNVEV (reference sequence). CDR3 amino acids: CASSPVAAADEQYF. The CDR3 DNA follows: TGTGCCAGCAGTCCCGTAGCGGCGGCGGACGAGCAGTACTTC.

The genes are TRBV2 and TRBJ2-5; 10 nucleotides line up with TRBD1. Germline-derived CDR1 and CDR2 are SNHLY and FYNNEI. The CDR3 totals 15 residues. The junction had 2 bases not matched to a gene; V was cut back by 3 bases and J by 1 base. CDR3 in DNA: TGTGCCAGCAGTGAGGACAGGGGGATCCAAGAGACCCAGTACTTC. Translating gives CASSEDRGIQETQYF.

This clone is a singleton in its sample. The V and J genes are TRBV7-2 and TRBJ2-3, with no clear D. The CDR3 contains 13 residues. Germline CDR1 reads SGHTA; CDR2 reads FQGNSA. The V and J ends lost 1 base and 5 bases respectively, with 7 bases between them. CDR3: CASSLDARDTQYF. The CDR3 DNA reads TGTGCCAGCAGCTTAGATGCTCGAGATACGCAGTATTTT.

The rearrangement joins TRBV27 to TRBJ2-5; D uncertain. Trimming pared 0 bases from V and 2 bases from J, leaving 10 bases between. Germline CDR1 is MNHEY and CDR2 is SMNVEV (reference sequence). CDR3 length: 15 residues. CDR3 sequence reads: CASSLSLGPQETQYF. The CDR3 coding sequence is TGTGCCAGCAGTTTATCGCTCGGTCCTCAAGAGACCCAGTACTTC.

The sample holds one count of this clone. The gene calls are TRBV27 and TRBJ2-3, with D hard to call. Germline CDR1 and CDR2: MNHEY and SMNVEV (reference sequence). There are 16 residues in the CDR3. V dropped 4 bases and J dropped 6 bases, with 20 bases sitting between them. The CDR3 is CASSWGTGSLSDTQYF. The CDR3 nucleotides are TGTGCCAGCAGTTGGGGTACTGGATCCCTCAGTGATACGCAGTATTTT.

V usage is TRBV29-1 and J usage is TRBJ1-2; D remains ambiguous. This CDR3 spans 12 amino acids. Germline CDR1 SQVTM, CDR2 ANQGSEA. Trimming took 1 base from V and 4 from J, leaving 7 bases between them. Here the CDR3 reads CSVEGTSYGYTF. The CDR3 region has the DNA TGCAGCGTTGAAGGCACGAGCTATGGCTACACCTTC.

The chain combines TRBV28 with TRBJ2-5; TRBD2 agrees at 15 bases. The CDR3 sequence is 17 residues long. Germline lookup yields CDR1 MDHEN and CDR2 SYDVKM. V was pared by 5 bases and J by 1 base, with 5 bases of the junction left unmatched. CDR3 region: CASSPPGLAGGQETQYF. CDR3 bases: TGTGCCAGCAGTCCACCGGGACTAGCGGGGGGCCAAGAGACCCAGTACTTC.

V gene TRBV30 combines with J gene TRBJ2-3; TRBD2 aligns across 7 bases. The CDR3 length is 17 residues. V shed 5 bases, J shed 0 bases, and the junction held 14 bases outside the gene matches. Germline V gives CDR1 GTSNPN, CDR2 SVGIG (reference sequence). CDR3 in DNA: TGTGCCTGGGGTTCCCTCTCCGGGACTATAAGCACAGATACGCAGTATTTT. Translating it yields CAWGSLSGTISTDTQYF.